The 2 T cell receptor beta chains given below trace back to one sample, sequenced in a study of technical replicates of blood from several donors. The data were produced by immunoSEQ multiplex PCR, yet TCRdb's version contains in-frame clones alone and is incomplete. The profile shows fewer than 85,000 clones, roughly 92% of them singletons. The sample consisted of T cells isolated from PBMCs. These receptors were collected from a human donor in good health.

The V and J genes are TRBV7-3 and TRBJ2-1; 14 nucleotides align to TRBD2. Trimming at V came to 5 bases and at J to 12 bases, leaving 9 bases not matched to a gene. This CDR3 contains 15 residues. In germline, CDR1 is SGHTA, CDR2 FQGTGA. The DNA for the CDR3 is TGTGCCAGCAGCAGACTAGCGGGAGGGGCAGGGGGGCAGTTCTTC. Encoded protein: CASSRLAGGAGGQFF. The whole variable domain, remainder taken from reference TRBV7-3 and TRBJ2-1, is GAGVSQTPSNKVTEKGKYVELRCDPISGHTALYWYRQSLGQGPEFLIYFQGTGAADDSGLPNDRFFAVRPEGSVSTLKIQRTERGDSAVYLCASSRLAGGAGGQFFGPGTRLTVL.

V usage is TRBV6-5 and J usage is TRBJ1-1; D is unresolved. V dropped 2 bases and J dropped 0 bases, with 13 bases sitting between them. Looked up from germline, CDR1 is MNHEY and CDR2 is SVGAGI. This CDR3 has 16 amino acids. The CDR3 DNA reads as TGTGCCAGCAGTTACGGGCAGGACTACATGAACACTGAAGCTTTCTTT. This encodes CASSYGQDYMNTEAFF.